This TCR beta chain was sequenced for a study of blood T cell repertoires in COVID-19. Study in general: PBMCs, B-cell-depleted T cells, or T cells were the source of the cDNA or gDNA that made up the material.

In the original analysis: Cell counts per sample came from amplifying reference gene primers. Some clones are missing from TCRdb's copy, which holds only in-frame ones; the method was immunoSEQ multiplex PCR. The V and J calls and clone size were taken over from that table, and D and trimming were inferred from the DNA. The repertoire has 140,000 to 150,000 clones, 80% of them found once; the top ten carry approximately 3.6%. V gave up 7 bases and J gave up 3 bases; unmatched junction bases: 12. Germline-derived CDR1 and CDR2 are GTSNPN and SVGIG (reference sequence). The CDR3 spans 15 residues. This sequence joins TRBV30 and TRBJ1-2, with TRBD1 matching 9 bases. Sequenced: peripheral blood. This TCR was sampled from a man aged 70-80 years who had recovered from COVID-19. Written as DNA, the CDR3 is TGTGCCTTGACCGGGACAGGGATTTCTTACTATGGCTACACCTTC. This encodes CALTGTGISYYGYTF.